The 21 T cell receptor beta chains given below trace back to one sample, sequenced in a study of T cells after posttransplantation cyclophosphamide. Measured with immunoSEQ multiplex PCR; TCRdb has only the in-frame clones, and not every one. The table lists 20,000 to 25,000 clones, with no singletons. Cyclophosphamide on days +3 and +4 followed busulfan-fludarabine conditioning and a marrow graft. This sample comprised PBMCs, obtained after allogeneic stem cell transplant with posttransplant cyclophosphamide. The receptors derive from a young adult male patient who received an allogeneic stem cell transplant from a related donor, was CMV-positive, and had no GVHD. Some of the T cells may derive from the graft donor.

This clone was picked up many times. CDR3 DNA sequence: TGTGCCATCAGAACAGGGGGCCTAGACACCGGGGAGCTGTTTTTT. Amino acid sequence: CAIRTGGLDTGELFF. This chain joins TRBV10-3 and TRBJ2-2; 9 bases fit TRBD1. The germline V gene encodes CDR1 ENHRY and CDR2 SYGVKD. Losses at the gene ends were 6 bases for V and 3 bases for J; bases not matched to a gene: 5. This CDR3 has 15 residues.

Ten or more counts support this clone. This same CDR3 is encoded by further DNA sequences in the sample. This sequence joins TRBV9 and TRBJ2-5; D is possibly TRBD2 (6 bases). Germline assignment: CDR1 SGDLS and CDR2 YYNGEE. The V gene lost 2 bases and the J gene lost 2 bases, with 10 bases spanning the gap. The CDR3 totals 14 residues. In DNA form, the CDR3 reads TGTGCCAGCAGCGTTGGGGGACTTCAAGAGACCCAGTACTTC. Its translation is CASSVGGLQETQYF.

This clone was counted ten times or more. The chain links TRBV9 to TRBJ2-3; 12 bases align to TRBD2. V shed 0 bases and J 5 bases; nucleotides not matched to a gene: 4. CDR1 is SGDLS, CDR2 YYNGEE, per germline. This CDR3 spans 16 amino acids. The DNA for the CDR3 is TGTGCCAGCAGCGTAGCTGCTAGCGGGAGGGTAGATACGCAGTATTTT. Encoded protein: CASSVAASGRVDTQYF.

At least ten counts were recorded for this clone. The chain joins TRBV29-1 to TRBJ2-5; 9 bases map to TRBD1. The CDR3 sequence is 16 residues long. CDR1 and CDR2 from the germline V gene are SQVTM and ANQGSEA. After removal of 7 bases from V and 2 bases from J, the junction contained 14 bases not matched to a gene. CDR3 protein: CSALGLGQGGQETQYF. Here the CDR3 DNA reads TGCAGCGCCCTGGGATTGGGACAGGGTGGACAAGAGACCCAGTACTTC.

This clone has at least ten counts. CDR3: CASSEFLVSQGQRLTLGKLFF. DNA of the CDR3: TGTGCCAGCAGCGAGTTTCTGGTTTCGCAGGGGCAGCGTTTGACCTTGGGAAAACTGTTTTTT. The chain combines TRBV27 with TRBJ1-4, with D maybe TRBD1 (6 bases). Germline V gene lookup returns CDR1 MNHEY and CDR2 SMNVEV (reference sequence). The CDR3 is 21 amino acids. V dropped 6 bases and J dropped 10 bases, with 39 bases sitting between them.

This clone has ten or more counts. The gene calls are TRBV2 and TRBJ2-3; 10 bases fit TRBD2. Germline V gene data show CDR1 as SNHLY and CDR2 as FYNNEI. J gave up 8 bases and V 7 bases, and 15 bases lay outside the gene matches. The CDR3 spans 16 residues. CDR3 sequence (DNA): TGTGCCAGCACTTTCGGACTAGCGGCCCTTCAGGGTACGCAGTATTTT. This gives the protein CASTFGLAALQGTQYF.

At least ten counts were recorded for this clone. The V and J genes are TRBV27 and TRBJ1-2, with a tentative D call TRBD1 (6 bases). Germline-derived CDR1 and CDR2 are MNHEY and SMNVEV (reference sequence). The CDR3 length is 14 residues. V was pared by 7 bases and J by 0 bases, with 12 bases between. The CDR3: CASKGERANYGYTF. The DNA for the CDR3 is TGTGCCAGCAAGGGGGAAAGAGCTAACTATGGCTACACCTTC.

This clone has at least ten counts. CDR3 loop: CASSLSQQGAWDEQFF. The CDR3 DNA reads as TGTGCCAGCAGCTTAAGCCAACAGGGGGCTTGGGATGAGCAGTTCTTC. The rearrangement joins TRBV7-7 to TRBJ2-1; 9 nucleotides match TRBD1. Germline V gives CDR1 SSHAT, CDR2 FNYEAQ (reference sequence). J was trimmed by 8 bases and V by 2 bases; bases with no gene match: 10. There are 16 residues in the CDR3. Supplemented by reference TRBV7-7 and TRBJ2-1, the full variable domain reads GAGVSQSPRYKVTKRGQDVTLRCDPISSHATLYWYQQALGQGPEFLTYFNYEAQPDKSGLPSDRFSAERPEGSISTLTIQRTEQRDSAMYRCASSLSQQGAWDEQFFGPGTRLTVL.

This clone was seen many times. This chain connects TRBV6-1 to TRBJ2-5; TRBD1 agrees at 7 bases. Germline V lookup: CDR1 MNHNS, CDR2 SASEGT. The CDR3 runs to 15 residues. Trimming removed 6 bases from V and 1 base from J; junction bases left unmatched: 8. This CDR3 is CASSPPGQFQETQYF. In DNA, the CDR3 is TGTGCCAGCAGCCCACCGGGACAGTTCCAAGAGACCCAGTACTTC.

At least ten counts were recorded for this clone. The chain couples TRBV7-6 to TRBJ2-7; TRBD2 matches at 10 bases. V dropped 4 bases and J dropped 2; count of bases not matched to a gene: 11. The length of the CDR3 is 17 residues. Germline V gene lookup returns CDR1 SGHVS and CDR2 FNYEAQ. The CDR3 region is CASSSPWTSGATYEQYF. DNA of the CDR3: TGTGCCAGCAGCTCTCCCTGGACTAGCGGAGCCACCTACGAGCAGTACTTC.

This clone was counted ten times or more. The chain links TRBV4-1 to TRBJ2-3; no definite D call. The V end lost 8 bases, the J end lost 3 bases, and 12 bases lay between the germline ends. The CDR3 sequence is 13 residues long. Germline-derived CDR1 and CDR2 are MGHRA and YSYEKL. The CDR3 DNA reads as TGCGCCAGCTCTCCAGGCCCTACAGATACGCAGTATTTT. As protein: CASSPGPTDTQYF.

At least ten counts were recorded for this clone. The V gene is TRBV6-1, the J gene TRBJ2-7; 8 positions agree with TRBD1. Unmatched junction bases numbered 7, after V lost 6 bases and J lost 3 bases. The CDR3 totals 14 residues. Germline lookup yields CDR1 MNHNS and CDR2 SASEGT. CDR3 sequence reads: CASRDFGQGYEQYF. The CDR3 DNA reads as TGTGCCAGCAGGGATTTCGGACAGGGCTACGAGCAGTACTTC.

This clone was detected many times. J is TRBJ2-3 and V is TRBV9, with D possibly being TRBD2 (5 bases). This CDR3 is 21 amino acids long. Between the trimmed V and J ends, which lost 4 bases and 0 bases, there was a span of 30 bases. Per the germline V gene, CDR1 is SGDLS and CDR2 is YYNGEE. The CDR3 DNA reads as TGTGCCAGCAGCTCCTTCGGGGTCCCCGATATTTCCCAATGGAGCACAGATACGCAGTATTTT. This codes for CASSSFGVPDISQWSTDTQYF.

At least ten counts were recorded for this clone. The chain links TRBV4-3 to TRBJ2-1; D is perhaps TRBD2 (5 bases). CDR1 and CDR2 (germline): LGHNA, YSLEER. V lost 3 bases, J lost 7 bases, and 13 bases lay in between. The CDR3 length is 14 residues. CDR3 nucleotide sequence: TGCGCCAGCAGCCAGAGGGAACTGGAGAATGAGCAGTTCTTC. It encodes CASSQRELENEQFF.

Many counts were recorded for this clone. The rearrangement uses TRBV5-6 and TRBJ2-1, with TRBD2 identical over 8 bases. Germline CDR1 reads SGHDT; CDR2 reads YYEEEE. This CDR3 is 15 amino acids long. V gave up 1 base and J gave up 3 bases; unmatched junction bases: 3. CDR3 nucleotides: TGTGCCAGCAGCTTGAGCGGGGGCCTCTACAATGAGCAGTTCTTC. This encodes CASSLSGGLYNEQFF.

This clone was observed at least ten times. The chain employs TRBV2 and TRBJ1-4, with 9 positions matching TRBD1. The germline gives CDR1 SNHLY, CDR2 FYNNEI. There are 13 residues in the CDR3. The V segment lost 8 bases and the J segment 6 bases; nucleotides outside the gene matches: 4. CDR3 bases: TGTGCCAGCCACGGACAGGGGTATGAAAAACTGTTTTTT. Its translation: CASHGQGYEKLFF.

This clone was found many times. This chain uses TRBV11-1 with TRBJ1-2; D is uncertain. V was cut by 4 bases and J by 4 bases, with 13 bases left in between. From germline, CDR1 is SGHAT and CDR2 FQDESV (reference sequence). CDR3 length equals 14 residues. This CDR3 is CASSSPPRGYGYTF. DNA for the CDR3: TGTGCCAGCAGCTCCCCCCCCCGCGGCTATGGCTACACCTTC.

This clone occurred many times. Mismatch with germline at one junction end may stem from a read error. V usage is TRBV7-9 and J usage is TRBJ2-2; D gene ambiguous. Germline assignment: CDR1 SEHNR and CDR2 FQNEAQ (reference sequence). The CDR3 runs to 14 residues. The CDR3 sequence: CASSHVPNSGELFF. The DNA for the CDR3 is TGTGCCAGCAGCCACGTCCCGAACTCCGGGGAGCTGTTTTTT.

This clone was counted ten times or more. This sequence joins TRBV4-2 and TRBJ1-6, with D unclear. Germline V lookup: CDR1 LGHNA, CDR2 YNFKEQ. V lost 0 bases and J lost 3, with 3 bases in between. This CDR3 contains 14 residues. In DNA, the CDR3 is TGTGCCAGCAGCCAAGAACACTATAATTCACCCCTCCACTTT. The encoded protein is CASSQEHYNSPLHF.

This clone was seen ten or more times. The gene calls are TRBV4-1 and TRBJ1-1; D is perhaps TRBD1 (5 bases). V gave up 0 bases and J gave up 6 bases, with 14 bases separating them. Germline V gene data show CDR1 as MGHRA and CDR2 as YSYEKL. The CDR3 is 15 residues long. Here the CDR3 reads CASSQEGPDSPEAFF. The CDR3 DNA reads TGCGCCAGCAGCCAAGAGGGTCCAGACAGCCCTGAAGCTTTCTTT.

This clone was observed at least ten times. The chain is built from TRBV7-3 and TRBJ2-5, with D possibly matching TRBD2 (5 bases). The germline gives CDR1 SGHTA, CDR2 FQGTGA. CDR3 length equals 15 residues. The V end was cut by 1 base, the J end by 7 bases, with 16 bases between. The CDR3 DNA sequence: TGTGCCAGCAGCTTAAAGACCGCTAGCTCGGGGACCCAGTACTTC. Protein: CASSLKTASSGTQYF.